This T cell receptor (beta chain) was retrieved from a study of shared clonotypes between healthy human individuals. Produced via immunoSEQ multiplex PCR; TCRdb's table is partial and in-frame only. The sample includes about 1.1 million clones, roughly 80% of them seen just once. Of note for this clone: The antigen is unknown.

CDR3 length: 14 amino acids. Germline lookup yields CDR1 SGHRS and CDR2 YFSETQ. The V end was cut by 5 bases, the J end by 0 bases, with 10 bases between. Whole-study findings and limits: Clonotypes shared by all four sorted-subset donors had higher generation probabilities than non-shared clonotypes.

The sequence came from a man younger than 35 in good health. Some clones in this sample may be carry-over from other donors' samples. Sequenced material: memory CD4+ T cells from PBMCs. The subset here: CD45RA-negative fraction. J is TRBJ2-3 and V is TRBV5-1, with unresolved D. The CDR3 loop is CASRLTPSTDTQYF. The CDR3 DNA follows: TGCGCCAGCAGACTTACACCCAGCACAGATACGCAGTATTTT. The full variable domain, in which reference TRBV5-1 and TRBJ2-3 provide the parts outside the CDR3, is KAGVTQTPRYLIKTRGQQVTLSCSPISGHRSVSWYQQTPGQGLQFLFEYFSETQRNKGNFPGRFSGRQFSNSRSEMNVSTLELGDSALYLCASRLTPSTDTQYFGPGTRLTVL.